This TCR beta chain was observed in a study of vaccination and CD4 T cells after COVID-19. Treatment here: approximately 10-day PBMC culture with coronavirus spike peptide pools or control peptides (ViraFEST assay). After culture for around ten days, isolation of CD4+ T cells was performed by negative selection. The assay that was used to sequence DNA from cultured CD4+ T cells was the Oncomine TCR Beta short-read assay. TCRdb called the PCR reads again in MiXCR, with one record for every CDR3 protein. Counted here are about 18,000 distinct CDR3 sequences, more than 55% occurring once; the ten biggest clones make up approximately 9%. This clonotype was counted between two and nine times. Its antigen is currently unknown. This clonotype was sampled from a human donor who had recovered from COVID-19. The sequenced material came from CD4+ T cells from blood, cultured in vitro.

CDR3 coding DNA: TGTGCCAGCAGGGGATCGACAGGGGGAGGTTCACCCCTCCACTTT. Its translation is CASRGSTGGGSPLHF. The rearrangement joins TRBV7-6 to TRBJ1-6; 9 bases match TRBD1. J lost 9 bases, V lost 6 bases, and 9 bases had no gene match. The CDR3 contains 15 residues. From germline, CDR1 is SGHVS and CDR2 FNYEAQ.